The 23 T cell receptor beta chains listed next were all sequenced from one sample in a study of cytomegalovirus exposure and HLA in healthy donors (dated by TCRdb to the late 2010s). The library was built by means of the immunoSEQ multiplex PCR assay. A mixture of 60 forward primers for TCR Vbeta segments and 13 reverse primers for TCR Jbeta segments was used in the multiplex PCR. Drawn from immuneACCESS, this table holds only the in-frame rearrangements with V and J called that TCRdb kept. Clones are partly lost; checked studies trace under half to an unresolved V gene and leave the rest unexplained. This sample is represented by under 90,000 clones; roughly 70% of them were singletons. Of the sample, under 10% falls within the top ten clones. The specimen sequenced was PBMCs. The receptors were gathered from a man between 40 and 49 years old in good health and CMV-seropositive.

The CDR3 DNA follows: TGTGCCAGCTCCCTAGGACAGAATCAGCCCCAGCATTTT. The encoded protein is CASSLGQNQPQHF. The chain joins TRBV18 to TRBJ1-5; D is perhaps TRBD1 (6 bases). CDR3 length: 13 residues. The V end lost 6 bases, the J end lost 4 bases, and 10 bases lay between the germline ends. The germline V gene has CDR1 KGHSH and CDR2 LQKENI.

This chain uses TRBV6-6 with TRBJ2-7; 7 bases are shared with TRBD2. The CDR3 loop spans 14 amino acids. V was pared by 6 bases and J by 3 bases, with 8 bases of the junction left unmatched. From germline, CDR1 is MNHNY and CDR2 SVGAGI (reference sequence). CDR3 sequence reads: CASSTRETGYEQYF. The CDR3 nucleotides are TGTGCCAGCAGCACGCGGGAGACGGGCTACGAGCAGTACTTC.

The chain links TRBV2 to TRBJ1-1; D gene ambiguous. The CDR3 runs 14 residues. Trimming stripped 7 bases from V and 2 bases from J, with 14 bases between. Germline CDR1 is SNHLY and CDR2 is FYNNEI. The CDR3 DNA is TGTGCCAGCATATTCGAACAATACAACACTGAAGCTTTCTTT. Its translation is CASIFEQYNTEAFF.

CDR3 in amino acids: CASSSGQIDSGNTIYF. CDR3 coding DNA: TGTGCCAGCAGCTCGGGACAGATAGACTCTGGAAACACCATATATTTT. The gene calls are TRBV5-4 and TRBJ1-3; the match to TRBD1 covers 7 bases. J lost 0 bases, V lost 3 bases, and 6 bases had no gene match. Germline CDR1 SGHNT, CDR2 YYREEE (reference sequence). This CDR3 comprises 16 residues.

CDR3 coding DNA: TGCGCCAGCAGCCAAGATAAAGGTAGCAAACTCTATGGCTACACCTTC. This codes for CASSQDKGSKLYGYTF. The chain recombines TRBV4-3 with TRBJ1-2, with unresolved D. The length of the CDR3 is 16 residues. The V gene lost 0 bases and the J gene lost 4 bases, with 15 bases spanning the gap. Germline loops: CDR1 LGHNA, CDR2 YSLEER.

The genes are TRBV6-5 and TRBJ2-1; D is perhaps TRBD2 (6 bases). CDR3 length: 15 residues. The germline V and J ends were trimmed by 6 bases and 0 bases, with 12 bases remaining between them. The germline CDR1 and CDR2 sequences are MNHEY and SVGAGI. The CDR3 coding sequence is TGTGCCAGCAGATCGGGGGAGAGCTCCTACAATGAGCAGTTCTTC. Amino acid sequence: CASRSGESSYNEQFF.

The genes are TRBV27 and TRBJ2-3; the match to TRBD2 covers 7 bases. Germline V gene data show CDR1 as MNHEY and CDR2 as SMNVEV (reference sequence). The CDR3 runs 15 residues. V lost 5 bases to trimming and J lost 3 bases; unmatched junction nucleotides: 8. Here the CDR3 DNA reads TGTGCCAGCAGTCGTCGACTAGCTGTGACAGATACGCAGTATTTT. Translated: CASSRRLAVTDTQYF.

The CDR3, as DNA: TGTGCCAGCAGCCCCCTTGAGGGCGCAACTGGTGAAAAACTGTTTTTT. Amino acid sequence: CASSPLEGATGEKLFF. V and J are TRBV11-2 and TRBJ1-4, with D uncertain. The CDR3 is made up of 16 amino acids. Germline V gives CDR1 SGHAT, CDR2 FQNNGV. V was trimmed by 5 bases and J by 7 bases, leaving 20 bases between them.

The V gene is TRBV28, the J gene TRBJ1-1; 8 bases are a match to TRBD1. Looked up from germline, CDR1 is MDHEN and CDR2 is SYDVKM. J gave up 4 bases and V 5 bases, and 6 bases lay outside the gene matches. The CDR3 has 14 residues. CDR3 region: CASSLGTGITEAFF. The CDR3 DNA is TGTGCCAGCAGTCTAGGGACAGGCATCACTGAAGCTTTCTTT.

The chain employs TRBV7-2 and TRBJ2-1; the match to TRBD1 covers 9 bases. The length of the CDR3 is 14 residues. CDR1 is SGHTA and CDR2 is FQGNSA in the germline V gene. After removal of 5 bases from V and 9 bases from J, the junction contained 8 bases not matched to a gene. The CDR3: CASSPQGAAAEQFF. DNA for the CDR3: TGTGCCAGCAGCCCACAGGGGGCAGCGGCTGAGCAGTTCTTC. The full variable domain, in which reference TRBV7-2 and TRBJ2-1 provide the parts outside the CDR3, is GAGVSQSPSNKVTEKGKDVELRCDPISGHTALYWYRQSLGQGLEFLIYFQGNSAPDKSGLPSDRFSAERTGGSVSTLTIQRTQQEDSAVYLCASSPQGAAAEQFFGPGTRLTVL.

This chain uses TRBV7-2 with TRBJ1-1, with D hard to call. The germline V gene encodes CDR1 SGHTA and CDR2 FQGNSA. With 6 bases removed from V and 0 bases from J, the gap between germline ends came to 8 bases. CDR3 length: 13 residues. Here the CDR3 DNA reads TGTGCCAGCAGTTCCGACATGAACACTGAAGCTTTCTTT. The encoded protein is CASSSDMNTEAFF.

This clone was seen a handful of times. The CDR3 protein is CASSEYPGTGVEQYF. The CDR3 region has the DNA TGCGCCAGCAGTGAGTACCCCGGGACAGGGGTCGAGCAGTACTTC. The V and J genes are TRBV10-2 and TRBJ2-7, with 10 bases aligning to TRBD1. This CDR3 spans 15 amino acids. Germline CDR1 reads WSHSY; CDR2 reads SAAADI. The junction had 6 bases not matched to a gene; V was cut back by 1 base and J by 6 bases.

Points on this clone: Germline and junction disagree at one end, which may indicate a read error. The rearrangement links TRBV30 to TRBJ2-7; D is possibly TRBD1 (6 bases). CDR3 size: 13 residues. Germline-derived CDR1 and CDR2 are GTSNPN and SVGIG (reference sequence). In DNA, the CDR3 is TGTGTCTGGAGTATAGGGGGATACTACGAGCAGTACTTC. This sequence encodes CVWSIGGYYEQYF.

This CDR3 reads CASSFSGGSIIYPNTGELFF. DNA for the CDR3: TGTGCCAGCAGTTTTTCCGGGGGAAGCATAATCTACCCGAACACCGGGGAGCTGTTTTTT. This sequence joins TRBV28 and TRBJ2-2, with D maybe TRBD2 (6 bases). Germline lookup yields CDR1 MDHEN and CDR2 SYDVKM. The CDR3 spans 20 residues. V dropped 3 bases and J dropped 0 bases, with 23 bases sitting between them. Full variable domain (missing parts from reference TRBV28 and TRBJ2-2): DVKVTQSSRYLVKRTGEKVFLECVQDMDHENMFWYRQDPGLGLRLIYFSYDVKMKEKGDIPEGYSVSREKKERFSLILESASTNQTSMYLCASSFSGGSIIYPNTGELFFGEGSRLTVL.

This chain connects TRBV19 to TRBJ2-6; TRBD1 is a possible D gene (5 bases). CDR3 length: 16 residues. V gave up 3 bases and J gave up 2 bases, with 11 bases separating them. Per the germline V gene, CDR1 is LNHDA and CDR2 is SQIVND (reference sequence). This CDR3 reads CASSIGARAGANVLTF. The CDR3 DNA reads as TGTGCCAGTAGTATTGGGGCCCGGGCTGGGGCCAACGTCCTGACTTTC.

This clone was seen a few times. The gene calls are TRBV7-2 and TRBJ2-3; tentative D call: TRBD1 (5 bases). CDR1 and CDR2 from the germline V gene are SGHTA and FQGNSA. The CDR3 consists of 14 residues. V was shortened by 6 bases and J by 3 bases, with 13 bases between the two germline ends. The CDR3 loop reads CASSPGRRTDTQYF. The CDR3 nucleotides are TGTGCCAGCAGTCCAGGGCGCAGGACAGATACGCAGTATTTT.

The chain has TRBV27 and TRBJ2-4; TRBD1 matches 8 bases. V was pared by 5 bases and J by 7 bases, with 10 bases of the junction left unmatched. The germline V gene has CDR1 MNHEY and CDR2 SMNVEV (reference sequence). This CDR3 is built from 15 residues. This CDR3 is CASSASKDRVNIQYF. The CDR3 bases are TGTGCCAGCAGTGCATCTAAGGACAGGGTCAACATTCAGTACTTC.

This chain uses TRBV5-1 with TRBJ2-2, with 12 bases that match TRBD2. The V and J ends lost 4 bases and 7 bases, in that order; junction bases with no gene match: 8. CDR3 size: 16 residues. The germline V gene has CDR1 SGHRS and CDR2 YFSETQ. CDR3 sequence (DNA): TGCGCCAGCAGCCCTCTAGCGGGGGGGCCGAACGGGGAGCTGTTTTTT. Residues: CASSPLAGGPNGELFF. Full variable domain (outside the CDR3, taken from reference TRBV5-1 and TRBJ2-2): KAGVTQTPRYLIKTRGQQVTLSCSPISGHRSVSWYQQTPGQGLQFLFEYFSETQRNKGNFPGRFSGRQFSNSRSEMNVSTLELGDSALYLCASSPLAGGPNGELFFGEGSRLTVL.

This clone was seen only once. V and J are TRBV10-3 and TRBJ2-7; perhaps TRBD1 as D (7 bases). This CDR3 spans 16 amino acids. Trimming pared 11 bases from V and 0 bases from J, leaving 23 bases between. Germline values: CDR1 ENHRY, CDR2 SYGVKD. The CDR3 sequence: CASHPQGEVYSYEQYF. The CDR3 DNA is TGTGCCTCCCACCCCCAGGGGGAGGTCTACTCCTACGAGCAGTACTTC.

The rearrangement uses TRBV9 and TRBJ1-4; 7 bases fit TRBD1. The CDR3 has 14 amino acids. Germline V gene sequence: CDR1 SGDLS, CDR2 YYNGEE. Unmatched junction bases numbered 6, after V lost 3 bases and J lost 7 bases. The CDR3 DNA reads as TGTGCCAGCAGCGCGACAGGGTCGGTTGAAAAACTGTTTTTT. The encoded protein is CASSATGSVEKLFF. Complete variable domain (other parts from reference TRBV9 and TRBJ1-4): DSGVTQTPKHLITATGQRVTLRCSPRSGDLSVYWYQQSLDQGLQFLIQYYNGEERAKGNILERFSAQQFPDLHSELNLSSLELGDSALYFCASSATGSVEKLFFGSGTQLSVL.

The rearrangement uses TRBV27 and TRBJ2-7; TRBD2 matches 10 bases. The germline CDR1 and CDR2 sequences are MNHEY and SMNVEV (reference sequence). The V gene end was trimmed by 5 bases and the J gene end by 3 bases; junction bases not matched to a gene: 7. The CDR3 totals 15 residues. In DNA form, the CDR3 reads TGTGCCAGCAGTCGTGAGCGGGGGGGGTTCTACGAGCAGTACTTC. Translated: CASSRERGGFYEQYF.

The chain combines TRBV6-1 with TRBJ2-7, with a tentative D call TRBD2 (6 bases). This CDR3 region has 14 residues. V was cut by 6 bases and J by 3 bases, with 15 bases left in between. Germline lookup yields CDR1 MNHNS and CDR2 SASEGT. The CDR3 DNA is TGTGCCAGCAGGATTAGCGGACTCTTCTACGAGCAGTACTTC. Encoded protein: CASRISGLFYEQYF.

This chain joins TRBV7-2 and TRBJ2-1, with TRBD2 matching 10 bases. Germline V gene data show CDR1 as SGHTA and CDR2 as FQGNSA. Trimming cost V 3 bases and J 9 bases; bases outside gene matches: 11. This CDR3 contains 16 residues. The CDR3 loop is CASSLNSGLAGVEQFF. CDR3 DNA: TGTGCCAGCAGCTTGAATAGTGGTCTAGCGGGAGTTGAGCAGTTCTTC.